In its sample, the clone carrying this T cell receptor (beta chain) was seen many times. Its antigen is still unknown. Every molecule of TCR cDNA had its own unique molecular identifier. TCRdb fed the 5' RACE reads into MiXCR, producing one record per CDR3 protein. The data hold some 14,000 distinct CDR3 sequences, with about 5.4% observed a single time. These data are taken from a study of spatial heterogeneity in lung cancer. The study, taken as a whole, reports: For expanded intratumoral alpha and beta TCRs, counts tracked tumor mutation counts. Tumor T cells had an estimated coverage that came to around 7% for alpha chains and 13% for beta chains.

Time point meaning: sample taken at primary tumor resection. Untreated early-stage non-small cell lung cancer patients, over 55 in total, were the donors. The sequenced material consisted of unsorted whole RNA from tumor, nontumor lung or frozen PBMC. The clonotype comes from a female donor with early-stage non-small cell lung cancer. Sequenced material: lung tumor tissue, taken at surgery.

CDR3 sequence: CASSIRVADIQYF. As DNA, the CDR3 is TGTGCCAGCAGTATCAGGGTCGCGGACATTCAGTACTTC. V and J are TRBV12-3 or TRBV12-4 and TRBJ2-4; tentatively, D is TRBD1 (5 bases). V was shortened by 5 bases and J by 8 bases, with 13 bases between the two germline ends. The CDR3 runs to 13 residues.